This T cell receptor (beta chain) comes out of a study of T-cell memory formation after mild COVID-19. Turning to the study itself: In these data, TCR clusters were largely donor specific.

About this clonotype: What it binds is unknown.

Study results and caveats: Whether second-wave clones peaking at day 37 were SARS-CoV-2 specific went unconfirmed.

TCRdb used MiXCR to reprocess the 5' RACE reads, holding one entry per CDR3 protein. Here the sample spans about 340,000 distinct CDR3 sequences, more than 20% being singletons. Deletions cut 9 bases from V and 11 bases from J, with 13 bases between. The CDR3 extends over 10 amino acids. Germline V gene lookup returns CDR1 MNHEY and CDR2 SVGEGT. The clonotype originates from a man between 18 and 29 years old who had mild COVID-19 (a few samples of this study predate the infection). Cell type and time point are not known. V usage is TRBV6-2 or TRBV6-3 and J usage is TRBJ1-1; no clear D gene. Sequencing input: PBMCs or a T cell subset sorted from them (not recorded which). Here the CDR3 DNA reads TGTGCCAGATCGTTGGGCCCGGCTTTCTTT. Its protein is CARSLGPAFF.